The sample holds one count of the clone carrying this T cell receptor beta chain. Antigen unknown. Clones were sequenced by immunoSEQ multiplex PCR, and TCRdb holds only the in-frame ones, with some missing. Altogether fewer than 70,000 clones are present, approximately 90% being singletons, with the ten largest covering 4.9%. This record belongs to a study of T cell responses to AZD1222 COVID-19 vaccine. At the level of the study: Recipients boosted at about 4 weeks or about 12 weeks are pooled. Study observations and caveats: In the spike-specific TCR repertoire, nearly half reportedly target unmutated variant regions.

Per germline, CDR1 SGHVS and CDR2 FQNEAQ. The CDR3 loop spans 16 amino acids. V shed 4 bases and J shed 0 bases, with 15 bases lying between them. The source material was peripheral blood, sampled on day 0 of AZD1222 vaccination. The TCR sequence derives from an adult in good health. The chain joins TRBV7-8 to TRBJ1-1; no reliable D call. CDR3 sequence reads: CASSSRAWAVNTEAFF. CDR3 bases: TGTGCCAGCAGCTCGAGGGCCTGGGCTGTGAACACTGAAGCTTTCTTT.